This T cell receptor (beta chain) was retrieved from a study of blood T cell repertoires in COVID-19 (dated by TCRdb to about 2020). For the study in its entirety: The collaborator samples originated in the United States, Italy and Spain and spanned the acute and convalescent phases of COVID-19. The prospective study material was composed of cDNA or gDNA derived from T cells, B-cell-depleted T cells, or PBMCs. Subjects who had been exposed to COVID-19, were actively infected with it, or had recovered from it provided the deeply sampled blood TCRbeta repertoires that made up the dataset. A freely available public database, intended as a resource for researchers studying the immune response to SARS-CoV-2, is where the repertoires were released. Nearly every sample came with metadata listing a de-identified subject ID, COVID-19 status, age in years and sex. Where available, HLA class I and class II types were taken from metadata supplied by the sample provider and were not determined by assay-based typing. The samples were drawn from two sources: the first 160 participants of the ongoing ImmuneRACE study, and 1,000 to 1,500 subjects contributed by 6 global collaborators. The paper as a whole reports these results and caveats: The quantity of clinical and demographic metadata differed by source and by participant and was supplied without curation.

TCRbeta CDR3 regions were amplified from genomic DNA using the immunoSEQ Assay, a bias-controlled multiplex PCR. The authors processed their data as follows. Nucleated cell counts per sample were estimated from amplification of reference gene primers within the assay. To quantify the absolute abundance of each unique TCRbeta CDR3 rearrangement, sequence reads were collapsed and filtered. For each sample, productive Simpson clonality was calculated as the square root of Simpson's diversity index across productive rearrangements. TCRdb took this table from immuneACCESS and kept in-frame rearrangements with V and J called. Such tables lack part of the clones; where checked against another copy, unresolved V genes explain under half of the gap, and the rest is unexplained. V, J and clone size derive from that table, while D and trimming were established from the DNA sequence. The sample yields 150,000 to 200,000 clones; 89% were counted once. Roughly 2% of the sample is in the top ten clones.

Another Seattle source contributed samples from volunteer blood donors who had recovered from COVID-19. Collaborating institutions collected whole blood in K2EDTA tubes following their own protocols. For TCRbeta analysis, collaborators shipped samples in one of three forms: frozen whole blood, isolated PBMCs, or DNA extracted from either of those sample types. The germline V gene sets CDR1 to MNHEY and CDR2 to SVGEGT. Between the V and J ends, shortened by 2 bases and 2 bases respectively, the junction contains 13 bases. The CDR3 runs 16 amino acids, cysteine and phenylalanine included. The kept DNA is CDR3 alone, 48 bases in frame from the first base. Points on this clone: Which antigen it targets is not known. No much larger clone exists at a distance of one base, and base qualities are not known.

The chain links TRBV6-2 or TRBV6-3 with TRBJ2-1, with a tentative D gene TRBD2 over 6 matching bases. The origin of this receptor is a man between 18 and 35 years old who had recovered from COVID-19. Specimen: peripheral blood. In nucleotide form, the sequence is TGTGCCAGCAGTTACGTTCCTAGCGAAGCCTACAATGAGCAGTTCTTC. This yields the protein CASSYVPSEAYNEQFF.